Each of the 3 T cell receptor beta chains below was sequenced from the same sample in a study of blood T cells in healthy people across ages. Combining a sample-barcoded 5' primer with a J-beta primer mix, a second PCR ran for roughly 6 to 12 cycles. TCRdb recomputed calls from the 5' RACE reads with MiXCR, one row per CDR3 protein. The sample has approximately 800,000 distinct CDR3 sequences; approximately 53% are singletons. The sequenced sample was blood. These receptor sequences come from a man aged 40-50 years in good health.

This chain connects TRBV24-1 to TRBJ2-5, with D perhaps matching TRBD1 (5 bases). Germline V gives CDR1 KGHDR, CDR2 SFDVKD. The CDR3 covers 13 residues. The V and J ends lost 6 bases and 0 bases respectively, with 7 bases between them. The CDR3 reads CATSKDNQETQYF. CDR3 in DNA: TGTGCCACCAGTAAGGACAACCAAGAGACCCAGTACTTC.

The chain couples TRBV20-1 to TRBJ2-5; D is perhaps TRBD1 or TRBD2 (5 bases each). The V and J ends lost 1 base and 2 bases respectively, with 11 bases between them. The germline V gene encodes CDR1 DFQATT and CDR2 SNEGSKA (reference sequence). The CDR3 is 14 amino acids. The CDR3 reads CSARVMGVQETQYF. As DNA, the CDR3 is TGCAGTGCTAGAGTGATGGGGGTTCAAGAGACCCAGTACTTC.

The CDR3 nucleotides read TGTGCCAGCAGCATGGGACAGGGGGCAACAGAGACCCAGTACTTC. Its protein is CASSMGQGATETQYF. The genes are TRBV7-2 and TRBJ2-7, with 12 bases identical to TRBD1. The J call is uncertain, as TRBJ2-5 better fits the DNA end. Looked up from germline, CDR1 is SGHTA and CDR2 is FQGNSA. This CDR3 contains 15 residues.